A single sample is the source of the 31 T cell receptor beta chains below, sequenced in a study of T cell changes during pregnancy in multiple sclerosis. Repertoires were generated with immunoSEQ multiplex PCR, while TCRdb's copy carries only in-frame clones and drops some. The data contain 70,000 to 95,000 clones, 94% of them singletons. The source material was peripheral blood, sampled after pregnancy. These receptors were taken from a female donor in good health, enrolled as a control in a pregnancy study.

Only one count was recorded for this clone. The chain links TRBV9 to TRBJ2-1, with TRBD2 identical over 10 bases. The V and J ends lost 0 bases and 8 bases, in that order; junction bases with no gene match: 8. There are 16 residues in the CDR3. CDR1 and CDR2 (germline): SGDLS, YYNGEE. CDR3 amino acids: CASSVVLAGGADEQFF. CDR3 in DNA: TGTGCCAGCAGCGTAGTATTAGCGGGAGGCGCGGATGAGCAGTTCTTC.

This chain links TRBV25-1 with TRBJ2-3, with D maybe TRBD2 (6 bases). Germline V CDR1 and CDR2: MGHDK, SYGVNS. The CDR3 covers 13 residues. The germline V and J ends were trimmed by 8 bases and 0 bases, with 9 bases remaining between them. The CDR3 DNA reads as TGTGCCAGCCGCCGGGGGAGCACAGATACGCAGTATTTT. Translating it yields CASRRGSTDTQYF.

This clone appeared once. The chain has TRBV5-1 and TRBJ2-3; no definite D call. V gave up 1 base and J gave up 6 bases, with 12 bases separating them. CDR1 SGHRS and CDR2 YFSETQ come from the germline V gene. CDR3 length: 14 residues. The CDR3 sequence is CASSLSSNADTQYF. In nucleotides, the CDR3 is TGCGCCAGCAGCTTGTCGTCCAATGCGGATACGCAGTATTTT.

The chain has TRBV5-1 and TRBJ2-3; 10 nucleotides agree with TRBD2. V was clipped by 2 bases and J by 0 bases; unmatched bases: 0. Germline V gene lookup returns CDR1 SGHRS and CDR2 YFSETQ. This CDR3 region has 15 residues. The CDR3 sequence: CASSLLAGSTDTQYF. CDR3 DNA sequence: TGCGCCAGCAGCTTACTAGCGGGAAGCACAGATACGCAGTATTTT.

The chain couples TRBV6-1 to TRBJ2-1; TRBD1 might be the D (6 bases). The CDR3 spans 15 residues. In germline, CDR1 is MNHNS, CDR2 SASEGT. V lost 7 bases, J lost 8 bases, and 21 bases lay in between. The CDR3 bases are TGTGCCAGCAATCTCTTCGGGACAAATTCCGATGAGCAGTTCTTC. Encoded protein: CASNLFGTNSDEQFF.

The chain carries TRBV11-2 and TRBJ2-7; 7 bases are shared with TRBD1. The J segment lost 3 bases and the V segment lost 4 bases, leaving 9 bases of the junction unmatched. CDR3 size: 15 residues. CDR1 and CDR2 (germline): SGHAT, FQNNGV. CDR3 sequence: CASSSSGTALYEQYF. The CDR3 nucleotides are TGTGCCAGCAGCTCCTCCGGGACAGCCCTCTACGAGCAGTACTTC.

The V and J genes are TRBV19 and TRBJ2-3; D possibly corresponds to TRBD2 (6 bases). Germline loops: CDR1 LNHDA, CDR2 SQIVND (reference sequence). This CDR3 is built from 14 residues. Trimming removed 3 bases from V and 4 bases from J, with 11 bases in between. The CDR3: CASSIRGSPDTQYF. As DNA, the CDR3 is TGTGCCAGTAGTATCCGGGGGAGTCCAGATACGCAGTATTTT.

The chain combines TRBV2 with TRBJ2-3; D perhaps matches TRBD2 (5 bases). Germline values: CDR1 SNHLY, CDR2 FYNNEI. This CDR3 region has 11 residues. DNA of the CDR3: TGTGCATCATATCGGGGAGATACGCAGTATTTT. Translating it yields CASYRGDTQYF.

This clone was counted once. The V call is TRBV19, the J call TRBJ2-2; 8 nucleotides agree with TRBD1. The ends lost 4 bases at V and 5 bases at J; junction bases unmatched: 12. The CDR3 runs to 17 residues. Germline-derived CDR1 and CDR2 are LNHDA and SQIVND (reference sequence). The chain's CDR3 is CASSTPYGTGGTGELFF. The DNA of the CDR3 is TGTGCCAGTAGTACACCTTACGGGACAGGAGGAACCGGGGAGCTGTTTTTT.

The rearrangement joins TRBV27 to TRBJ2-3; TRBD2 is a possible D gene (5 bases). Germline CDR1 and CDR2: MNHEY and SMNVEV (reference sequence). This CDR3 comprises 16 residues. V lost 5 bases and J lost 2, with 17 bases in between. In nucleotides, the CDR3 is TGTGCCAGCAGTCCCCCTAGGACTGGGCACACAGATACGCAGTATTTT. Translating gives CASSPPRTGHTDTQYF.

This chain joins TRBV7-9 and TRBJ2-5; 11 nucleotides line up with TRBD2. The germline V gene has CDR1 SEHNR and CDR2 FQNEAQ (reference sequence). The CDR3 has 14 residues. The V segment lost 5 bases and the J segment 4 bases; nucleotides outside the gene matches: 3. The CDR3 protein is CASSPGLAGETQYF. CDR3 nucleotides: TGTGCCAGCAGCCCCGGACTAGCGGGAGAGACCCAGTACTTC.

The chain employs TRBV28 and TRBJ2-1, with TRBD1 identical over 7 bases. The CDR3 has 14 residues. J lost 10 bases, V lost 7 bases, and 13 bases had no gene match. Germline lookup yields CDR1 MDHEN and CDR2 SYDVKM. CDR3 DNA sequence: TGTGCCAGCATCTACAGGGGAAGGGTGGAGGAGCAGTTCTTC. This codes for CASIYRGRVEEQFF.

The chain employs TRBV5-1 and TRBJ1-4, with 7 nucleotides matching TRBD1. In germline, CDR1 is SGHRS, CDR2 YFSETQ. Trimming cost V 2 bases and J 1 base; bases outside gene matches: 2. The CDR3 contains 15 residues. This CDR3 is CASSLQGITNEKLFF. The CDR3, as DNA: TGCGCCAGCAGCTTACAGGGGATAACTAATGAAAAACTGTTTTTT. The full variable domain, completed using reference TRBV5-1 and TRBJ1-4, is KAGVTQTPRYLIKTRGQQVTLSCSPISGHRSVSWYQQTPGQGLQFLFEYFSETQRNKGNFPGRFSGRQFSNSRSEMNVSTLELGDSALYLCASSLQGITNEKLFFGSGTQLSVL.

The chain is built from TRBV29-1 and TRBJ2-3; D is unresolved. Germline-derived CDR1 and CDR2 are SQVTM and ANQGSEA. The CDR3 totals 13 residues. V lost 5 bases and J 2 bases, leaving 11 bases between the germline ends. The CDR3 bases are TGCAGCGTTCTGGGCCCGAACACAGATACGCAGTATTTT. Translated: CSVLGPNTDTQYF.

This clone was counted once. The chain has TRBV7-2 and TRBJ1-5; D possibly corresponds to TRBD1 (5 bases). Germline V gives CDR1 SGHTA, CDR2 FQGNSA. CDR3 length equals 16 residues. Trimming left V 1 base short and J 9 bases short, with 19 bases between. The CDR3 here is CASSLERGVTVRPQHF. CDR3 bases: TGTGCCAGCAGCTTAGAGCGGGGGGTGACCGTACGGCCCCAGCATTTT.

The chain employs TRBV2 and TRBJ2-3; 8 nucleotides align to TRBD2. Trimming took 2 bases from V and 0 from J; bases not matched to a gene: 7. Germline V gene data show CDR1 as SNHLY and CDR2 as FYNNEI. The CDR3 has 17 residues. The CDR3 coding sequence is TGTGCCAGCAGTGAATGGGCTAGCGGGCCTAGCACAGATACGCAGTATTTT. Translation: CASSEWASGPSTDTQYF.

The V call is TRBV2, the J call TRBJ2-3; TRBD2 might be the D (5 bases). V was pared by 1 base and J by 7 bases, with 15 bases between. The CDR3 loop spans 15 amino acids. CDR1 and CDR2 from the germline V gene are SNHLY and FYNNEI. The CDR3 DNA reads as TGTGCCAGCAGTGAAGGTTCTGGGAGACTGAATACGCAGTATTTT. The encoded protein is CASSEGSGRLNTQYF. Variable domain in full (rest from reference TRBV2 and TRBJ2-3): EPEVTQTPSHQVTQMGQEVILRCVPISNHLYFYWYRQILGQKVEFLVSFYNNEISEKSEIFDDQFSVERPDGSNFTLKIRSTKLEDSAMYFCASSEGSGRLNTQYFGPGTRLTVL.

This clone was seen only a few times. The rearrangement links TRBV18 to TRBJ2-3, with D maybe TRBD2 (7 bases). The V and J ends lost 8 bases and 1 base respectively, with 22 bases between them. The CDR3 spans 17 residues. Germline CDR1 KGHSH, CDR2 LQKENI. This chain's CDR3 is CASHDPQGGVGTDTQYF. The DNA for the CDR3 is TGTGCCAGCCACGATCCCCAAGGGGGGGTTGGCACAGATACGCAGTATTTT.

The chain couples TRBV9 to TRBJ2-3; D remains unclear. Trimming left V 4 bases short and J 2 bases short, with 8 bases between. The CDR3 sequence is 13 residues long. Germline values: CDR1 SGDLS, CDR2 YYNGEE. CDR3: CASSYNPTDTQYF. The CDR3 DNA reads TGTGCCAGCAGCTATAATCCCACAGATACGCAGTATTTT. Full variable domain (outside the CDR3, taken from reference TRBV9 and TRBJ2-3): DSGVTQTPKHLITATGQRVTLRCSPRSGDLSVYWYQQSLDQGLQFLIQYYNGEERAKGNILERFSAQQFPDLHSELNLSSLELGDSALYFCASSYNPTDTQYFGPGTRLTVL.

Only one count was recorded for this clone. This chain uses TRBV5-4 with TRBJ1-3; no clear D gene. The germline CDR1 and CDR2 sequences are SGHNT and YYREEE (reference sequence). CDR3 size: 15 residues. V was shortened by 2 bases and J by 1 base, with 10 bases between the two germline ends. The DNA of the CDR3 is TGTGCCAGCAGCTTACTCGGCGGATCTGGAAACACCATATATTTT. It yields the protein CASSLLGGSGNTIYF.

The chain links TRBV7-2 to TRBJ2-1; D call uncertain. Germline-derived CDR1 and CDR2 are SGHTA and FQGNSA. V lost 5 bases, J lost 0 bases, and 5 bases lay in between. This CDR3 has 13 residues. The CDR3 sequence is CASSPSSYNEQFF. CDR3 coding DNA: TGTGCCAGCAGCCCTAGCTCCTACAATGAGCAGTTCTTC. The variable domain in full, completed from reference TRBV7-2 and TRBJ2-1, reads GAGVSQSPSNKVTEKGKDVELRCDPISGHTALYWYRQSLGQGLEFLIYFQGNSAPDKSGLPSDRFSAERTGGSVSTLTIQRTQQEDSAVYLCASSPSSYNEQFFGPGTRLTVL.

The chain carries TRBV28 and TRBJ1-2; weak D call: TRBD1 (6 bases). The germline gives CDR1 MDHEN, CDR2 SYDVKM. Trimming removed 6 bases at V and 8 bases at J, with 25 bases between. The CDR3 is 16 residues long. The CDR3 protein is CASSPYEGHHSRGYTF. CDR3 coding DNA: TGTGCCAGCAGCCCCTATGAGGGACACCATTCCCGGGGCTACACCTTC.

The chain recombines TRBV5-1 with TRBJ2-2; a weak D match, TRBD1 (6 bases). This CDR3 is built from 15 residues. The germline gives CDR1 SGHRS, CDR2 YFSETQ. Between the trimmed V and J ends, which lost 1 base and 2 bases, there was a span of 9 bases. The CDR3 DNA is TGCGCCAGCAGCTTGATGACAGGAAACACCGGGGAGCTGTTTTTT. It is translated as CASSLMTGNTGELFF.

CDR3 DNA sequence: TGCAGCGCCCGGGGACAGGCAATGAACACCGGGGAGCTGTTTTTT. Translation gives CSARGQAMNTGELFF. The genes are TRBV29-1 and TRBJ2-2, with 8 bases that match TRBD1. V lost 7 bases and J lost 1; bases outside the gene matches: 8. Germline loops: CDR1 SQVTM, CDR2 ANQGSEA. The CDR3 has 15 amino acids.

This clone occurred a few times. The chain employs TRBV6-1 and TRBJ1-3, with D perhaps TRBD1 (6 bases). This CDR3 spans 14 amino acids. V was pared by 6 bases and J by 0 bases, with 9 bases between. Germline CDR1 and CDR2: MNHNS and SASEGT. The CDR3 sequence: CASRIRGSGNTIYF. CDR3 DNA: TGTGCCAGCAGGATCAGGGGCTCTGGAAACACCATATATTTT.

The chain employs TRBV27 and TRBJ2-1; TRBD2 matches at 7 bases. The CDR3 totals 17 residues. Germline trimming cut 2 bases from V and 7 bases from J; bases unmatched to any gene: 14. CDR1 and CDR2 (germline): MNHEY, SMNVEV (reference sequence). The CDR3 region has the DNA TGTGCCAGCAGTTTAAATGTGATTGGACTAGGCCCTAATGAGCAGTTCTTC. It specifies CASSLNVIGLGPNEQFF.

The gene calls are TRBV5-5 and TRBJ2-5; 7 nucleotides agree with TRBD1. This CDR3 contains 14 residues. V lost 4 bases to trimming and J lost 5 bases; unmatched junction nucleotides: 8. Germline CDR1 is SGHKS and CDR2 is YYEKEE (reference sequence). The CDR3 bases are TGTGCCAGCAGCCCGGGACAGTCGGACGAGACCCAGTACTTC. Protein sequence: CASSPGQSDETQYF. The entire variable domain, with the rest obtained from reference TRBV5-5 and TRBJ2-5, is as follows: DAGVTQSPTHLIKTRGQQVTLRCSPISGHKSVSWYQQVLGQGPQFIFQYYEKEERGRGNFPDRFSARQFPNYSSELNVNALLLGDSALYLCASSPGQSDETQYFGPGTRLLVL.

Here the CDR3 DNA reads TGCAGCGAGTATGCGGGGGCCGGGACTGAAGCTTTCTTT. It codes for CSEYAGAGTEAFF. This chain links TRBV29-1 with TRBJ1-1, with D possibly TRBD1 on 6 matching bases. CDR3 length equals 13 residues. The germline V and J ends were trimmed by 7 bases and 5 bases, with 17 bases remaining between them. Germline loops: CDR1 SQVTM, CDR2 ANQGSEA.

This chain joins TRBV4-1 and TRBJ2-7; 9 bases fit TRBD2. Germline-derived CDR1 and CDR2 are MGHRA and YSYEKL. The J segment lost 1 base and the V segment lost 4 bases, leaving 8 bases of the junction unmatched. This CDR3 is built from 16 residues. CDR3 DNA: TGCGCCAGCAGCCCAGTTAGCCTAGCGGGATCCTACGAGCAGTACTTC. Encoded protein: CASSPVSLAGSYEQYF.

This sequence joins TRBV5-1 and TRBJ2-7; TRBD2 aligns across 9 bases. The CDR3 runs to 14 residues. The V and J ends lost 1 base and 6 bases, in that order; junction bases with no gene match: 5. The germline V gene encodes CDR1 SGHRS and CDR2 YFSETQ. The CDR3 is CASSLLAGEGEQYF. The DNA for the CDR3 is TGCGCCAGCAGCTTGTTAGCGGGAGAGGGCGAGCAGTACTTC. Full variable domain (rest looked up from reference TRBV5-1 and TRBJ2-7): KAGVTQTPRYLIKTRGQQVTLSCSPISGHRSVSWYQQTPGQGLQFLFEYFSETQRNKGNFPGRFSGRQFSNSRSEMNVSTLELGDSALYLCASSLLAGEGEQYFGPGTRLTVT.

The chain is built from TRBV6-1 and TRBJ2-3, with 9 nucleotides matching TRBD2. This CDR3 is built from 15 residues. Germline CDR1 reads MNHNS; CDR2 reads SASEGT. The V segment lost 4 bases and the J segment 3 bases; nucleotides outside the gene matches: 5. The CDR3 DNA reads TGTGCCAGCAGTGTTTCGGCGGGAGGGACAGATACGCAGTATTTT. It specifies CASSVSAGGTDTQYF.